The 10 T cell receptor beta chains given below trace back to one sample, sequenced in a study of shared clonotypes between healthy human individuals. The repertoire was sequenced with immunoSEQ multiplex PCR; TCRdb's copy has only in-frame clones and lacks some. The data hold around 1,100,000 clones, with 60% to 85% observed a single time. Sequences were obtained from memory CD4+ T cells from PBMCs. Regarding subset: CD45RA-negative fraction. These receptor sequences come from a man aged 18 to 29 in good health. Some clones in this sample may be carry-over from other donors' samples.

This clone has only a few counts. This specimen includes other DNA sequences encoding the same CDR3. The V gene is TRBV28, the J gene TRBJ1-2; TRBD1 might be the D (6 bases). Trimming shortened V by 6 bases and J by 5 bases, and 13 bases separated the two germline ends. CDR3 length equals 13 residues. Germline CDR1 MDHEN, CDR2 SYDVKM. CDR3 sequence: CASSLQGVYGYTF. DNA of the CDR3: TGTGCCAGCAGCCTACAGGGCGTTTATGGCTACACCTTC.

The chain combines TRBV5-5 with TRBJ1-1; unclear D gene. The CDR3 is 13 residues long. Trimming took off 0 bases at V and 0 bases at J, with 3 bases between the two ends. Germline CDR1 reads SGHKS; CDR2 reads YYEKEE (reference sequence). CDR3 nucleotides: TGTGCCAGCAGCTTGGTCCTGAACACTGAAGCTTTCTTT. Its protein is CASSLVLNTEAFF. Complete variable domain (other parts from reference TRBV5-5 and TRBJ1-1): DAGVTQSPTHLIKTRGQQVTLRCSPISGHKSVSWYQQVLGQGPQFIFQYYEKEERGRGNFPDRFSARQFPNYSSELNVNALLLGDSALYLCASSLVLNTEAFFGQGTRLTVV.

The V call is TRBV5-6, the J call TRBJ1-2; D unclear. Looked up from germline, CDR1 is SGHDT and CDR2 is YYEEEE. The V gene lost 0 bases and the J gene lost 8 bases, with 5 bases spanning the gap. The CDR3 sequence is 11 residues long. CDR3 nucleotide sequence: TGTGCCAGCAGCTTGGGGGAAGGCTACACCTTC. Translation gives CASSLGEGYTF.

V gene TRBV19 combines with J gene TRBJ1-5; perhaps TRBD1 as D (6 bases). CDR1 LNHDA and CDR2 SQIVND come from the germline V gene (reference sequence). V shed 2 bases and J shed 3 bases, with 11 bases lying between them. The CDR3 is made up of 15 amino acids. The CDR3 reads CASSIMRGINQPQHF. CDR3 DNA: TGTGCCAGTAGTATAATGAGGGGGATCAATCAGCCCCAGCATTTT.

The gene calls are TRBV28 and TRBJ2-6; no reliable D call. Germline V gene sequence: CDR1 MDHEN, CDR2 SYDVKM. The CDR3 is 18 residues long. V lost 2 bases and J 4 bases, leaving 18 bases between the germline ends. This CDR3 reads CASSLPPALVPGANVLTF. The CDR3 bases are TGTGCCAGCAGTTTACCCCCAGCCCTAGTTCCCGGGGCCAACGTCCTGACTTTC. Looking up the rest from reference TRBV28 and TRBJ2-6 gives the full variable domain: DVKVTQSSRYLVKRTGEKVFLECVQDMDHENMFWYRQDPGLGLRLIYFSYDVKMKEKGDIPEGYSVSREKKERFSLILESASTNQTSMYLCASSLPPALVPGANVLTFGAGSRLTVL.

This chain uses TRBV6-5 with TRBJ2-7; D possibly corresponds to TRBD1 (6 bases). Germline lookup yields CDR1 MNHEY and CDR2 SVGAGI. The CDR3 totals 12 residues. The germline V and J ends were trimmed by 6 bases and 4 bases, with 10 bases remaining between them. As DNA, the CDR3 is TGTGCCAGCAGAGCCGACAGGTACGAGCAGTACTTC. Protein product: CASRADRYEQYF.

This clone came up a few times. This chain links TRBV5-1 with TRBJ1-1; 8 bases are a match to TRBD1. CDR3 length: 16 amino acids. CDR1 SGHRS and CDR2 YFSETQ come from the germline V gene. Trimming at V came to 0 bases and at J to 9 bases, leaving 13 bases not matched to a gene. The CDR3 loop reads CASSLVGTGQDTKAFF. CDR3 in DNA: TGCGCCAGCAGCTTGGTCGGGACGGGACAGGACACCAAAGCTTTCTTT.

This clone was detected a few times. V and J are TRBV6-1 and TRBJ2-4, with D possibly TRBD2 on 6 matching bases. Trimming removed 8 bases at V and 1 base at J, with 15 bases between. Germline assignment: CDR1 MNHNS and CDR2 SASEGT. This CDR3 is 15 amino acids long. CDR3 residues: CASSPGDLAKNIQYF. The CDR3 coding sequence is TGTGCCAGCTCCCCCGGGGACTTGGCCAAAAACATTCAGTACTTC.

The chain is built from TRBV7-2 and TRBJ2-5, with 9 nucleotides matching TRBD2. The V segment lost 1 base and the J segment 2 bases; nucleotides outside the gene matches: 8. The CDR3 sequence is 17 residues long. CDR1 is SGHTA, CDR2 FQGNSA, per germline. The DNA for the CDR3 is TGTGCCAGCAGCTTAGGTCTTGGCGGGAGGGAGCAAGAGACCCAGTACTTC. Protein product: CASSLGLGGREQETQYF. The whole variable domain, remainder taken from reference TRBV7-2 and TRBJ2-5, is GAGVSQSPSNKVTEKGKDVELRCDPISGHTALYWYRQSLGQGLEFLIYFQGNSAPDKSGLPSDRFSAERTGGSVSTLTIQRTQQEDSAVYLCASSLGLGGREQETQYFGPGTRLLVL.

Details on this clone: One base away lies a much larger clone, so this may be a sequencing read error. At the DNA level, this CDR3 is encoded by other sequences in the same sample as well. The J gene is TRBJ2-7, the V gene TRBV4-1; 10 nucleotides agree with TRBD1. The length of the CDR3 is 15 residues. CDR1 MGHRA and CDR2 YSYEKL come from the germline V gene. V was pared by 2 bases and J by 2 bases, with 3 bases of the junction left unmatched. The CDR3 loop is CASSQTGTGAYEQYF. DNA of the CDR3: TGCGCCAGCAGCCAAACCGGGACAGGGGCCTACGAGCAGTACTTC.